Listed below are T cell receptor beta chains from one sample, sequenced in a study of neurological immune-mediated disorders. Each CDR3 protein gets one entry after TCRdb re-called the 5' RACE reads with MiXCR. The table includes 30,000 to 45,000 distinct CDR3 sequences, about 9.9% detected once. Sequencing input: CD4+ T cells from blood. All receptors come from a woman aged 30 to 39 with HTLV-1-associated myelopathy (HAM/TSP). Both conserved end residues are part of each CDR3. D genes are given only for firm matches. Size tells how often a clone was seen (once, few, many) or the class of an expanded clone, and some rows leave it out.

D gene: .
J gene: TRBJ2-1
V gene: TRBV2
clone size: many
CDR3 protein: CASSETSSYNEQFF
CDR3 DNA: TGTGCCAGCAGTGAAACTAGCTCCTACAATGAGCAGTTCTTC

D gene: TRBD1
J gene: TRBJ1-5
V gene: TRBV12-3/TRBV12-4
clone size: .
CDR3 protein: CASSFQGGISQPQHF
CDR3 DNA: TGTGCCAGCAGTTTCCAGGGGGGGATAAGTCAGCCCCAACATTTT

D gene: .
J gene: TRBJ2-2
V gene: TRBV20-1
clone size: .
CDR3 protein: CSASPHRQEINTGELFF
CDR3 DNA: TGCAGTGCATCTCCCCACCGACAGGAGATTAACACCGGGGAGCTGTTTTTT

D gene: .
J gene: TRBJ1-2
V gene: TRBV5-1
clone size: many
CDR3 protein: CASSLASTGPEYGYTF
CDR3 DNA: TGCGCCAGCAGCTTGGCCTCCACAGGGCCGGAGTATGGCTACACCTTC

D gene: .
J gene: TRBJ1-1
V gene: TRBV3-1
clone size: .
CDR3 protein: CASSPRSGNTEAFF
CDR3 DNA: TGTGCCAGCAGCCCACGTTCGGGGAACACTGAAGCTTTCTTT

D gene: .
J gene: TRBJ1-5
V gene: TRBV29-1
clone size: many
CDR3 protein: CSVAGPHRGSNQPQHF
CDR3 DNA: TGCAGCGTTGCCGGCCCCCACCGCGGGAGCAATCAGCCCCAGCATTTT

D gene: .
J gene: TRBJ2-2
V gene: TRBV27
clone size: many
CDR3 protein: CASSFVLDGSTGELFF
CDR3 DNA: TGTGCCAGCAGTTTTGTCCTCGACGGTAGCACCGGGGAGCTGTTTTTT

D gene: .
J gene: TRBJ2-3
V gene: TRBV5-1
clone size: many
CDR3 protein: CASSLRATGRGTDTQYF
CDR3 DNA: TGCGCCAGCAGCTTAAGAGCTACAGGGCGGGGCACAGATACGCAGTATTTT

D gene: .
J gene: TRBJ1-1
V gene: TRBV5-1
clone size: many
CDR3 protein: CASSLDPHGNTEAFF
CDR3 DNA: TGCGCCAGCAGCTTGGATCCCCACGGGAACACTGAAGCTTTCTTT

D gene: .
J gene: TRBJ1-2
V gene: TRBV20-1
clone size: many
CDR3 protein: CSASRNRNYGYTF
CDR3 DNA: TGCAGTGCTAGCAGGAACAGGAACTATGGCTACACCTTC

D gene: TRBD1
J gene: TRBJ1-1
V gene: TRBV5-1
clone size: many
CDR3 protein: CASSLRQGGTEAFF
CDR3 DNA: TGCGCCAGCAGCTTGAGGCAGGGGGGCACTGAAGCTTTCTTT

D gene: .
J gene: TRBJ1-4
V gene: TRBV5-1
clone size: many
CDR3 protein: CASSHSSGQPARKLFF
CDR3 DNA: TGCGCCAGCAGCCACTCTAGCGGACAGCCCGCCCGAAAACTGTTTTTT

D gene: .
J gene: TRBJ2-7
V gene: TRBV10-3
clone size: many
CDR3 protein: CAIRGTSSTYEQYF
CDR3 DNA: TGTGCCATCAGGGGGACTTCCTCCACCTACGAGCAGTACTTC

D gene: TRBD1
J gene: TRBJ2-1
V gene: TRBV7-9
clone size: many
CDR3 protein: CASSLDSGQGHNEQFF
CDR3 DNA: TGTGCCAGCAGCTTAGATTCAGGACAGGGGCACAATGAGCAGTTCTTC

D gene: TRBD1
J gene: TRBJ1-2
V gene: TRBV5-1
clone size: many
CDR3 protein: CASSLDRGRGGYTF
CDR3 DNA: TGCGCCAGCAGCTTGGACAGGGGACGGGGTGGCTACACCTTC

D gene: .
J gene: TRBJ1-4
V gene: TRBV7-9
clone size: many
CDR3 protein: CASSIRRRGRDFDANEKLFF
CDR3 DNA: TGTGCCAGCAGCATCCGCCGCCGCGGGAGGGACTTCGATGCTAATGAAAAACTGTTTTTT

D gene: .
J gene: TRBJ2-7
V gene: TRBV20-1
clone size: .
CDR3 protein: CSARRKGGARGSGLEQYF
CDR3 DNA: TGCAGTGCTAGGCGCAAAGGGGGAGCGAGGGGGTCAGGCCTCGAGCAGTACTTC

D gene: .
J gene: TRBJ2-1
V gene: TRBV20-1
clone size: many
CDR3 protein: CSARDLGGVFYNEQFF
CDR3 DNA: TGCAGTGCTAGAGATCTAGGGGGTGTTTTCTACAATGAGCAGTTCTTC

D gene: TRBD2
J gene: TRBJ2-7
V gene: TRBV20-1
clone size: many
CDR3 protein: CSARGSSGGSSYEQYF
CDR3 DNA: TGCAGTGCTAGGGGTTCTAGCGGGGGGAGCTCCTACGAGCAGTACTTC

D gene: .
J gene: TRBJ1-2
V gene: TRBV7-8
clone size: many
CDR3 protein: CASSLVGDYGYTF
CDR3 DNA: TGTGCCAGCAGCTTAGTGGGGGACTATGGCTACACCTTC

D gene: .
J gene: TRBJ1-1
V gene: TRBV18
clone size: many
CDR3 protein: CASSRERDGGEAFF
CDR3 DNA: TGTGCCAGCTCACGCGAAAGGGACGGTGGTGAAGCTTTCTTT

D gene: .
J gene: TRBJ1-1
V gene: TRBV5-1
clone size: many
CDR3 protein: CASSLGTEAFF
CDR3 DNA: TGCGCCAGCAGCCTGGGCACTGAAGCTTTCTTT

D gene: .
J gene: TRBJ1-1
V gene: TRBV2
clone size: few
CDR3 protein: CASNPRGTREAFF
CDR3 DNA: TGTGCCAGCAACCCCCGAGGGACCAGGGAAGCTTTCTTT

D gene: .
J gene: TRBJ2-1
V gene: TRBV2
clone size: many
CDR3 protein: CASSIYRDGLYNEQFF
CDR3 DNA: TGTGCCAGCAGTATATACCGGGACGGACTCTACAATGAGCAGTTCTTC

D gene: .
J gene: TRBJ1-1
V gene: TRBV5-1
clone size: many
CDR3 protein: CASSTPKASGTEAFF
CDR3 DNA: TGCGCCAGCAGCACCCCTAAGGCCTCGGGAACTGAAGCTTTCTTT

D gene: .
J gene: TRBJ2-7
V gene: TRBV12-2
clone size: .
CDR3 protein: CASRFQGDSPYYEQYF
CDR3 DNA: TGTGCAAGTCGCTTCCAGGGGGACAGCCCGTACTACGAGCAGTACTTC

D gene: .
J gene: TRBJ2-7
V gene: TRBV7-2
clone size: many
CDR3 protein: CASSLVPSDQAGEQYF
CDR3 DNA: TGTGCCAGCAGCTTAGTCCCCTCGGACCAGGCGGGGGAGCAGTACTTC

D gene: .
J gene: TRBJ1-2
V gene: TRBV5-1
clone size: many
CDR3 protein: CASSLAGPPNYGYTF
CDR3 DNA: TGCGCCAGCAGCTTGGCTGGACCACCTAACTATGGCTACACCTTC

D gene: .
J gene: TRBJ1-1
V gene: TRBV25-1
clone size: .
CDR3 protein: CASSLVTGPGTEAFF
CDR3 DNA: TGTGCCAGCAGCTTGGTCACAGGGCCGGGCACTGAAGCTTTCTTT

D gene: TRBD1
J gene: TRBJ1-3
V gene: TRBV12-3/TRBV12-4
clone size: .
CDR3 protein: CASSRQGTYGNTIYF
CDR3 DNA: TGTGCCAGCAGTCGACAGGGTACATATGGAAACACCATATATTTT

D gene: TRBD1
J gene: TRBJ1-6
V gene: TRBV28
clone size: many
CDR3 protein: CASSGTGVRVPNSPLHF
CDR3 DNA: TGTGCCAGCTCCGGGACAGGGGTTCGCGTACCTAATTCACCCCTCCACTTT

D gene: TRBD2
J gene: TRBJ2-1
V gene: TRBV4-1
clone size: many
CDR3 protein: CASSQRLAGYNEQFF
CDR3 DNA: TGCGCCAGCAGCCAAAGGCTAGCGGGCTACAATGAGCAGTTCTTC

D gene: .
J gene: TRBJ2-1
V gene: TRBV20-1
clone size: many
CDR3 protein: CSAKVPWRGREQFF
CDR3 DNA: TGCAGTGCTAAGGTCCCGTGGCGTGGGCGTGAGCAGTTCTTC

D gene: TRBD2
J gene: TRBJ2-1
V gene: TRBV20-1
clone size: many
CDR3 protein: CSAREWVSLAGAIRDEQFF
CDR3 DNA: TGCAGTGCTAGAGAGTGGGTATCACTAGCGGGGGCCATTCGCGATGAGCAGTTCTTC

D gene: TRBD1
J gene: TRBJ1-1
V gene: TRBV20-1
clone size: many
CDR3 protein: CSATGQMNTEAFF
CDR3 DNA: TGCAGTGCTACGGGACAGATGAACACTGAAGCTTTCTTT

D gene: .
J gene: TRBJ2-1
V gene: TRBV14
clone size: many
CDR3 protein: CASSQGKVEQFF
CDR3 DNA: TGTGCCAGCAGCCAGGGAAAAGTTGAGCAGTTCTTC

D gene: TRBD1
J gene: TRBJ1-4
V gene: TRBV5-1
clone size: many
CDR3 protein: CASSSVGTGVPSTNEKLFF
CDR3 DNA: TGCGCCAGCAGCTCCGTGGGGACAGGGGTCCCATCAACTAATGAAAAACTGTTTTTT

D gene: .
J gene: TRBJ2-7
V gene: TRBV18
clone size: few
CDR3 protein: CASSPFGVYEQYF
CDR3 DNA: TGTGCCAGCTCACCATTCGGGGTCTACGAGCAGTACTTC

D gene: TRBD1
J gene: TRBJ2-5
V gene: TRBV7-9
clone size: many
CDR3 protein: CASSSRTGAETQYF
CDR3 DNA: TGTGCCAGCAGCTCACGGACAGGGGCAGAGACCCAGTACTTC

D gene: TRBD2
J gene: TRBJ2-1
V gene: TRBV24-1
clone size: many
CDR3 protein: CATSDLGTSGSNEQFF
CDR3 DNA: TGTGCCACCAGTGACCTCGGGACTAGCGGGTCCAATGAGCAGTTCTTC

D gene: .
J gene: TRBJ2-3
V gene: TRBV20-1
clone size: medium-sized
CDR3 protein: CSSRERARLAVPDTQYF
CDR3 DNA: TGCAGTTCGAGAGAAAGGGCTCGACTCGCCGTCCCAGATACGCAGTATTTT

D gene: .
J gene: TRBJ2-1
V gene: TRBV20-1
clone size: many
CDR3 protein: CSARVVNEQFF
CDR3 DNA: TGCAGTGCTAGAGTAGTTAATGAGCAGTTCTTC

D gene: .
J gene: TRBJ1-1
V gene: TRBV7-9
clone size: .
CDR3 protein: CASSNSPIRNSEAFF
CDR3 DNA: TGTGCCAGCAGCAACAGTCCTATTCGGAACTCTGAAGCTTTCTTT

D gene: .
J gene: TRBJ2-6
V gene: TRBV7-8
clone size: many
CDR3 protein: CASSSDRIGANVLTF
CDR3 DNA: TGTGCCAGCAGCTCTGACAGGATTGGGGCCAACGTCCTGACTTTC

D gene: .
J gene: TRBJ1-2
V gene: TRBV20-1
clone size: .
CDR3 protein: CSARGGDLYCYTF
CDR3 DNA: TGCAGTGCTAGAGGAGGGGACCTCTATTGCTACACCTTC

D gene: .
J gene: TRBJ1-2
V gene: TRBV5-6
clone size: many
CDR3 protein: CASSLASGAGGYTF
CDR3 DNA: TGTGCCAGCAGCTTGGCTAGCGGGGCGGGCGGCTACACCTTC

D gene: .
J gene: TRBJ2-2
V gene: TRBV7-9
clone size: many
CDR3 protein: CASSFSGATGELFF
CDR3 DNA: TGTGCCAGCAGCTTTAGCGGAGCCACCGGGGAGCTGTTTTTT